This T cell receptor (beta chain) comes out of a study of regulatory dendritic cells for organ transplantation. Method: immunoSEQ multiplex PCR; TCRdb's copy keeps in-frame clones and lacks some. The table records 25,000 to 35,000 clones, roughly four fifths of them present only once. CDR3 length: 20 amino acids. Germline V gives CDR1 SGHNT, CDR2 YENEEA. Germline trimming cut 7 bases from V and 5 bases from J; bases unmatched to any gene: 23. CD4+ or CD8+ T cells were sorted as naive CD45RA+ or memory CD45RO+. The J gene is TRBJ2-1, the V gene TRBV11-3; 10 positions match TRBD2. The sample consisted of naive CD4+ T cells from blood. The sample's subset: CD45RA+ naive T cells. The origin of this receptor is a human donor in good health. CDR3 sequence reads: CASIAKVAGGQTPNDNEQFF. The CDR3 nucleotides read TGTGCCAGCATCGCGAAGGTAGCGGGGGGCCAAACTCCTAATGACAATGAGCAGTTCTTC.